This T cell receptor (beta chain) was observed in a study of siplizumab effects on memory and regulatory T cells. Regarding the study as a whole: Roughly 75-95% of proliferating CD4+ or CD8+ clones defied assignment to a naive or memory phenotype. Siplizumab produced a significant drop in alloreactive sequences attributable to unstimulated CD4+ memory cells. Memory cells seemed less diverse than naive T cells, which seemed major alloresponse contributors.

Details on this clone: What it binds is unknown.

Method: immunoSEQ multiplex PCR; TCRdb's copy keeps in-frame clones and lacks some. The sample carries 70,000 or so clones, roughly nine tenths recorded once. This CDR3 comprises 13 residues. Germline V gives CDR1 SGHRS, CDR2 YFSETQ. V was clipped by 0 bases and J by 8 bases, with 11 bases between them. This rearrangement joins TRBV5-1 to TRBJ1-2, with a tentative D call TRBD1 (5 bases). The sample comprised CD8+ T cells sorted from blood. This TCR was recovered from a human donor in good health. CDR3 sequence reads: CASSLEAGRGYTF. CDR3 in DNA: TGCGCCAGCAGCTTGGAGGCAGGGAGAGGCTACACCTTC.